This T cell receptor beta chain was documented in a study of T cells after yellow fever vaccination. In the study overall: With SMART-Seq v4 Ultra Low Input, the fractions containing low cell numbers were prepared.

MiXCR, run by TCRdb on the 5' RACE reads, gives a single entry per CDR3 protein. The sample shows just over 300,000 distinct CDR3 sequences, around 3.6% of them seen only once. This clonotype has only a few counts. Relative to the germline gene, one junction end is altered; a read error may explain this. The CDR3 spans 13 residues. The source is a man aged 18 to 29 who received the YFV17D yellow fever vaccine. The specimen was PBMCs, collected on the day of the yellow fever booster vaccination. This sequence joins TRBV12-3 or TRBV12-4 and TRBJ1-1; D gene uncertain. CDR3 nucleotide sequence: TGTGCCAGCAGTTTGATCGGGTGGTCGATGGCTCTCTTT. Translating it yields CASSLIGWSMALF.